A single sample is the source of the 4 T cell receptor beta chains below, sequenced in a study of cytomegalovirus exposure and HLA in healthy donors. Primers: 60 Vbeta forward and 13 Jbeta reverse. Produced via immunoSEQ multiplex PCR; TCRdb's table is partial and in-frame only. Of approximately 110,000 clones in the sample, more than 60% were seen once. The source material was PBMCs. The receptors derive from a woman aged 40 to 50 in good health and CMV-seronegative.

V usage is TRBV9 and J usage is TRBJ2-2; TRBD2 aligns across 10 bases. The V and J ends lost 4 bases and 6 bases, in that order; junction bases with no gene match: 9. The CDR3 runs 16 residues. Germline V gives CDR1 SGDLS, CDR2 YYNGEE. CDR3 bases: TGTGCCAGCAGCTTCAGGCTAGCGGGAGTGTCCGGGGAGCTGTTTTTT. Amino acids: CASSFRLAGVSGELFF. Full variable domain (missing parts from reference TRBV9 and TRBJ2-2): DSGVTQTPKHLITATGQRVTLRCSPRSGDLSVYWYQQSLDQGLQFLIQYYNGEERAKGNILERFSAQQFPDLHSELNLSSLELGDSALYFCASSFRLAGVSGELFFGEGSRLTVL.

The CDR3 coding sequence is TGTGCCAGCAGCGATTCCGCTAGCGGGAGGGTCTACGAGCAGTACTTC. This translates into CASSDSASGRVYEQYF. The V gene is TRBV5-4, the J gene TRBJ2-7; TRBD2 matches 12 bases. CDR3 size: 16 residues. V lost 4 bases, J lost 3 bases, and 8 bases stayed unmatched. CDR1 and CDR2 from the germline V gene are SGHNT and YYREEE (reference sequence).

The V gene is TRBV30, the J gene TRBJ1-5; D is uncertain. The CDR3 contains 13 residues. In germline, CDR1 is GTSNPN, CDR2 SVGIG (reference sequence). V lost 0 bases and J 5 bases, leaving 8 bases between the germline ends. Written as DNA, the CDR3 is TGTGCCTGGAGTGTCCGTCAGGATCAGCCCCAGCATTTT. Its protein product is CAWSVRQDQPQHF.

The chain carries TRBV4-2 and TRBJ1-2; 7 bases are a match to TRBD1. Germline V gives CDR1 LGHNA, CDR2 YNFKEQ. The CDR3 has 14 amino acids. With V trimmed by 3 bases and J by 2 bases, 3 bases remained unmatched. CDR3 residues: CASSHRQGNYGYTF. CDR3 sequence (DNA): TGTGCCAGCAGCCATAGACAGGGCAACTATGGCTACACCTTC.